This T cell receptor (beta chain) was sequenced in a study of blood T cell repertoires in COVID-19. Study as a whole: Italy, Spain and the United States were the sources of the convalescent and acute COVID-19 samples. The cDNA or gDNA used as material had been derived from T cells, B-cell-depleted T cells, or PBMCs.

This table comes from immunoSEQ multiplex PCR, and its TCRdb copy is limited to in-frame clones, with some not included. The sample includes around 100,000 clones, approximately 91% of them seen just once. The CDR3 length is 14 residues. From germline, CDR1 is MNHEY and CDR2 SMNVEV (reference sequence). J lost 4 bases, V lost 5 bases, and 5 bases had no gene match. The source of this sequence is a man aged 50-60 years with active COVID-19. The rearrangement links TRBV27 to TRBJ1-3; 7 bases line up with TRBD1. Sequencing was carried out using peripheral blood. The CDR3 spells CASSITGAGNTIYF. As DNA, the CDR3 is TGTGCCAGCAGTATCACAGGGGCGGGAAACACCATATATTTT.